These 24 T cell receptor beta chains were sequenced from one sample in a study of blood T cell repertoires in COVID-19. Some clones are missing from TCRdb's copy, which holds only in-frame ones; the method was immunoSEQ multiplex PCR. The sample includes approximately 230,000 clones, roughly 87% seen only once; the top ten take about 6.9%. The sequenced sample was PBMCs or T cells enriched from blood (not recorded which). The receptors shown here come from a woman aged 25 to 45 with acute COVID-19.

This clone was seen a single time. This rearrangement joins TRBV28 to TRBJ1-2; 7 bases are shared with TRBD1. Per germline, CDR1 MDHEN and CDR2 SYDVKM. The length of the CDR3 is 13 residues. V was pared by 7 bases and J by 7 bases, with 9 bases of the junction left unmatched. The CDR3 protein is CASTNRGMGGYTF. In nucleotides, the CDR3 is TGTGCCAGCACTAACAGGGGAATGGGTGGCTACACCTTC.

The gene calls are TRBV7-2 and TRBJ1-2; maybe TRBD1 (5 bases). CDR3 length: 15 residues. Trimming removed 0 bases at V and 6 bases at J, with 14 bases between. CDR1 and CDR2 (germline): SGHTA, FQGNSA. CDR3 loop: CASSLALSGVNGYTF. CDR3 coding DNA: TGTGCCAGCAGCTTAGCTTTGTCGGGGGTCAATGGCTACACCTTC. Full variable domain (rest looked up from reference TRBV7-2 and TRBJ1-2): GAGVSQSPSNKVTEKGKDVELRCDPISGHTALYWYRQSLGQGLEFLIYFQGNSAPDKSGLPSDRFSAERTGGSVSTLTIQRTQQEDSAVYLCASSLALSGVNGYTFGSGTRLTVV.

This chain uses TRBV7-8 with TRBJ2-3; 8 bases agree with TRBD2. In germline, CDR1 is SGHVS, CDR2 FQNEAQ. CDR3 length: 15 residues. Trimming at V came to 10 bases and at J to 2 bases, leaving 11 bases not matched to a gene. The CDR3 region has the DNA TGTGCCACCCGGGCCGGGAGGGAATTCACAGATACGCAGTATTTT. Amino acids: CATRAGREFTDTQYF.

The sample holds one count of this clone. Here the CDR3 DNA reads TGCGCCAGCAGCCAAGTGGGGATACAGGCAAATAATGAAAAACTGTTTTTT. It specifies CASSQVGIQANNEKLFF. The V gene is TRBV4-1, the J gene TRBJ1-4; tentative D call: TRBD1 (5 bases). Per germline, CDR1 MGHRA and CDR2 YSYEKL. With 1 base removed from V and 4 bases from J, the gap between germline ends came to 16 bases. The CDR3 runs to 17 residues.

V gene TRBV29-1 combines with J gene TRBJ1-2, with 7 bases fitting TRBD1. V trimming: 6 bases; J trimming: 3 bases; junction bases outside the gene matches: 10. Germline V gives CDR1 SQVTM, CDR2 ANQGSEA. This CDR3 region has 14 residues. The CDR3 sequence is CSVENTGEDYGYTF. In DNA, the CDR3 is TGCAGCGTAGAGAATACAGGGGAAGACTATGGCTACACCTTC.

This clone was seen just once. This chain joins TRBV11-3 and TRBJ1-1; tentative D call: TRBD1 (5 bases). Looked up from germline, CDR1 is SGHNT and CDR2 is YENEEA. V gave up 4 bases and J gave up 7 bases, with 13 bases separating them. This CDR3 contains 13 residues. The CDR3 sequence is CASSWRAGREAFF. As DNA, the CDR3 is TGTGCCAGCAGCTGGCGCGCGGGGCGTGAAGCTTTCTTT.

The V and J genes are TRBV27 and TRBJ2-1; TRBD2 might be the D (5 bases). Germline lookup yields CDR1 MNHEY and CDR2 SMNVEV (reference sequence). The CDR3 is 13 amino acids. The V gene lost 2 bases and the J gene lost 7 bases, with 9 bases spanning the gap. The CDR3 bases are TGTGCCAGCAGTTTAAGGACTGTTAATGAGCAGTTCTTC. Translated: CASSLRTVNEQFF.

The chain combines TRBV27 with TRBJ1-2; perhaps TRBD1 as D (6 bases). Germline V gene lookup returns CDR1 MNHEY and CDR2 SMNVEV (reference sequence). This CDR3 comprises 17 residues. Between the trimmed V and J ends, which lost 3 bases and 5 bases, there was a span of 22 bases. Here the CDR3 reads CASSLVTGPFAFYGYTF. DNA for the CDR3: TGTGCCAGCAGTTTGGTGACAGGCCCTTTTGCCTTTTATGGCTACACCTTC.

The V gene is TRBV5-1, the J gene TRBJ1-4; D not resolved. The CDR3 totals 15 residues. Trimming left V 0 bases short and J 8 bases short, with 14 bases between. Germline V CDR1 and CDR2: SGHRS, YFSETQ. In DNA form, the CDR3 reads TGCGCCAGCAGCTTGGGTCCCCCAGAGGGAGAAAAACTGTTTTTT. This gives the protein CASSLGPPEGEKLFF.

The V call is TRBV7-3, the J call TRBJ2-2; 8 bases agree with TRBD2. The CDR3 runs 15 residues. V lost 5 bases to trimming and J lost 1 base; unmatched junction nucleotides: 3. The germline CDR1 and CDR2 sequences are SGHTA and FQGTGA. CDR3 amino acids: CASSPSGRNTGELFF. In DNA, the CDR3 is TGTGCCAGCAGCCCCAGCGGGAGGAACACCGGGGAGCTGTTTTTT.

This chain connects TRBV27 to TRBJ2-7; D call uncertain. Trimming pared 6 bases from V and 0 bases from J, leaving 12 bases between. The germline V gene has CDR1 MNHEY and CDR2 SMNVEV (reference sequence). CDR3 length: 14 residues. The CDR3 nucleotides are TGTGCCAGCAGCCTCAGGTCGGACTCCTACGAGCAGTACTTC. The encoded protein is CASSLRSDSYEQYF.

In the case of this clone: One junction end does not reproduce the germline sequence, and a read error may be involved. The J gene is TRBJ1-5, the V gene TRBV2; 10 nucleotides match TRBD1. CDR3 length: 13 amino acids. Germline V CDR1 and CDR2: SNHLY, FYNNEI. CDR3 nucleotide sequence: TGTGCCAGCAGAGGACAGGGGGGCCAGCCTCAGCATTTT. Translating gives CASRGQGGQPQHF.

This clone has just one count. V and J are TRBV7-2 and TRBJ2-1; D remains unclear. The CDR3 is made up of 11 amino acids. Per the germline V gene, CDR1 is SGHTA and CDR2 is FQGNSA. Trimming shortened V by 3 bases and J by 7 bases, and 4 bases separated the two germline ends. CDR3 DNA sequence: TGTGCCAGCAGCTTTCCGAATGAGCAGTTCTTC. Encoded protein: CASSFPNEQFF.

The J gene is TRBJ2-1, the V gene TRBV5-4; tentatively, D is TRBD2 (6 bases). This CDR3 has 15 amino acids. The ends were cut back, 4 bases at V and 9 bases at J, with 20 bases in the middle. CDR1 is SGHNT and CDR2 is YYREEE in the germline V gene (reference sequence). CDR3 bases: TGTGCCAGCAGCCTGGAGGGGCGCGCAATATCTGAGCAGTTCTTC. It translates to CASSLEGRAISEQFF. The full variable domain, rest sourced from reference TRBV5-4 and TRBJ2-1, is ETGVTQSPTHLIKTRGQQVTLRCSSQSGHNTVSWYQQALGQGPQFIFQYYREEENGRGNFPPRFSGLQFPNYSSELNVNALELDDSALYLCASSLEGRAISEQFFGPGTRLTVL.

V is TRBV5-1 and J is TRBJ1-6; possibly TRBD1 for D (6 bases). CDR1 and CDR2 from the germline V gene are SGHRS and YFSETQ. The length of the CDR3 is 16 residues. V was pared by 4 bases and J by 8 bases, with 19 bases between. CDR3 bases: TGCGCCAGCAGCCCGTGGGGGGGCGGTCAGGATTCACCCCTCCACTTT. As protein: CASSPWGGGQDSPLHF.

The chain uses TRBV11-3 and TRBJ2-5; D gene uncertain. V lost 1 base, J lost 1 base, and 13 bases lay in between. CDR3 length: 16 residues. Germline lookup yields CDR1 SGHNT and CDR2 YENEEA. CDR3 bases: TGTGCCAGCAGCTTAGGGGCTACAGTTGGCCAAGAGACCCAGTACTTC. Translation: CASSLGATVGQETQYF.

J is TRBJ2-1 and V is TRBV5-1; tentatively, D is TRBD1 (6 bases). Germline loops: CDR1 SGHRS, CDR2 YFSETQ. The CDR3 is 15 amino acids. Trimming removed 4 bases from V and 4 bases from J, with 15 bases in between. DNA for the CDR3: TGCGCCAGCAGCCCCCGGGACACGAATTACAATGAGCAGTTCTTC. Translating gives CASSPRDTNYNEQFF. Filled out from reference TRBV5-1 and TRBJ2-1, the complete variable domain reads KAGVTQTPRYLIKTRGQQVTLSCSPISGHRSVSWYQQTPGQGLQFLFEYFSETQRNKGNFPGRFSGRQFSNSRSEMNVSTLELGDSALYLCASSPRDTNYNEQFFGPGTRLTVL.

The chain combines TRBV5-5 with TRBJ2-7, with 7 bases fitting TRBD1. J gave up 2 bases and V 4 bases, and 6 bases lay outside the gene matches. The V gene's germline CDR1 is SGHKS and CDR2 YYEKEE (reference sequence). CDR3 length: 14 residues. The CDR3 nucleotides read TGTGCCAGCAGCCGGGACAGACCTACCTACGAGCAGTACTTC. It codes for CASSRDRPTYEQYF.

The chain employs TRBV2 and TRBJ1-1; 7 nucleotides line up with TRBD1. The CDR3 length is 12 residues. With 10 bases clipped from V and 1 base from J, the junction kept 3 bases outside the gene matches. Germline V lookup: CDR1 SNHLY, CDR2 FYNNEI. The CDR3 DNA follows: TGTGCCACCAGACAGGGGAACACTGAAGCTTTCTTT. Translated, it gives CATRQGNTEAFF. Full variable domain (missing parts from reference TRBV2 and TRBJ1-1): EPEVTQTPSHQVTQMGQEVILRCVPISNHLYFYWYRQILGQKVEFLVSFYNNEISEKSEIFDDQFSVERPDGSNFTLKIRSTKLEDSAMYFCATRQGNTEAFFGQGTRLTVV.

The chain couples TRBV27 to TRBJ1-3; D gene ambiguous. CDR3 length: 15 residues. Germline-derived CDR1 and CDR2 are MNHEY and SMNVEV (reference sequence). The V gene lost 3 bases and the J gene lost 1 base, with 10 bases spanning the gap. This CDR3 is CASSFSAASGNTIYF. The CDR3 DNA sequence: TGTGCCAGCAGTTTTAGCGCGGCATCTGGAAACACCATATATTTT.

The chain joins TRBV28 to TRBJ1-2; 9 nucleotides align to TRBD1. In germline, CDR1 is MDHEN, CDR2 SYDVKM. Trimming took 8 bases from V and 11 from J; bases not matched to a gene: 6. The CDR3 sequence is 11 residues long. The CDR3 loop is CASRDRETYTF. DNA for the CDR3: TGTGCCAGCCGGGACAGGGAAACATACACCTTC.

This chain joins TRBV2 and TRBJ1-1, with D tentatively TRBD1 (5 bases). CDR3 length equals 14 residues. Per germline, CDR1 SNHLY and CDR2 FYNNEI. Deletions cut 2 bases from V and 4 bases from J, with 11 bases between. The chain's CDR3 is CASSERGGGTEAFF. The CDR3, as DNA: TGTGCCAGCAGTGAACGCGGGGGAGGCACTGAAGCTTTCTTT.

The chain employs TRBV27 and TRBJ1-4, with D perhaps TRBD1 (5 bases). From germline, CDR1 is MNHEY and CDR2 SMNVEV (reference sequence). The CDR3 spans 16 residues. V gave up 4 bases and J gave up 8 bases, with 20 bases separating them. The CDR3: CASSSMYRGLGEKLFF. In DNA, the CDR3 is TGTGCCAGCAGTTCCATGTACCGGGGGTTAGGGGAAAAACTGTTTTTT. Based on the CDR3 plus reference TRBV27 and TRBJ1-4, the full variable domain is EAQVTQNPRYLITVTGKKLTVTCSQNMNHEYMSWYRQDPGLGLRQIYYSMNVEVTDKGDVPEGYKVSRKEKRNFPLILESPSPNQTSLYFCASSSMYRGLGEKLFFGSGTQLSVL.

The J gene is TRBJ2-7, the V gene TRBV28; D uncertain. Germline V lookup: CDR1 MDHEN, CDR2 SYDVKM. V shed 3 bases and J shed 0 bases, with 9 bases lying between them. CDR3 size: 14 residues. The CDR3 sequence is CASSFQANSYEQYF. The CDR3 nucleotides are TGTGCCAGCAGTTTTCAGGCTAACTCCTACGAGCAGTACTTC.